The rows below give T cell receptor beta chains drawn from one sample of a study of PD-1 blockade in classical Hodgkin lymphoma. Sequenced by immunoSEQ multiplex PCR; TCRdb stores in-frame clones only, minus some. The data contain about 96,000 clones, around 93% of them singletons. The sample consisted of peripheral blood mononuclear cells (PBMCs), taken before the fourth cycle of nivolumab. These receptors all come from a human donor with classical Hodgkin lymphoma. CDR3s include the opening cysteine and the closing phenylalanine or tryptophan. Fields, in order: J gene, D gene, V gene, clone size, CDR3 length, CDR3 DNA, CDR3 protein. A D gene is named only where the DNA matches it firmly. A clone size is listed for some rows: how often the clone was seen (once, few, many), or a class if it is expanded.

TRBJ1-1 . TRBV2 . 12 TGTGCCAGCAGTGAAGGGCCCGCAACAGCTTTCTTT CASSEGPATAFF
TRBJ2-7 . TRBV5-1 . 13 TGCGCCAGCAGCTTGGGGACAACCTACGAGCAGTACTTC CASSLGTTYEQYF
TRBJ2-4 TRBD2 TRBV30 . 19 TGTGCCTGGAAAGTTGTGGGACTAGCGGGCGTCGGGTCCAAAAACATTCAGTACTTC CAWKVVGLAGVGSKNIQYF
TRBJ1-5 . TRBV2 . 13 TGTGCCAGCAGCGTCCAGGGAAATCAGCCCCAGCATTTT CASSVQGNQPQHF
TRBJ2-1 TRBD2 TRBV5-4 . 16 TGTGCCAGCAGCTTCCGTGGTAGCGGGAAGTACAATGAGCAGTTCTTC CASSFRGSGKYNEQFF
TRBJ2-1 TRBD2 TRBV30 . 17 TGTGCCTGGAGAGGAGGGACTAGCGAATGGTCCTACAATGAGCAGTTCTTC CAWRGGTSEWSYNEQFF
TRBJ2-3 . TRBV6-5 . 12 TGTGCCAGCAGAAGGGGCACAGATACGCAGTATTTT CASRRGTDTQYF
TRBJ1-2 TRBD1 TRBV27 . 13 TGTGCCAGCAGTCCCAACAGGGGGTATGGCTACACCTTC CASSPNRGYGYTF
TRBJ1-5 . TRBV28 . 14 TGTGCCAGCAGTTTCACAGGGCCCGATCAGCCCCAGCATTTT CASSFTGPDQPQHF
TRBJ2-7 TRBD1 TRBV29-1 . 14 TGCAGCGTTGGTAAGGACAGGGGTTTTTACGAGCAGTACTTC CSVGKDRGFYEQYF
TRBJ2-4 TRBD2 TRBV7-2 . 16 TGTGCCAGCAGCCCTCTAGGACTAGTAGCCAAAAACATTCAGTACTTC CASSPLGLVAKNIQYF
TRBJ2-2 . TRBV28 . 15 TGTGCCAGCAGTTTGCGGGGGCCTCACACCGGGGAGCTGTTTTTT CASSLRGPHTGELFF
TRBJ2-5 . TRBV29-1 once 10 TGCAGCGGTATCCGGGAGACCCAGTACTTC CSGIRETQYF
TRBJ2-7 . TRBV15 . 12 TGTGCCACCAGCAGAGCTCGAGCAAAGCAGTACTTC CATSRARAKQYF
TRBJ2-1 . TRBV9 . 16 TGTGCCAGCAGCGAACCCCCGGACATACCCCAAACTGAGCAGTTCTTC CASSEPPDIPQTEQFF
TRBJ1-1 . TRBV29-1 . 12 TGCAGCGTTGGTGAGATCAACACTGAAGCTTTCTTT CSVGEINTEAFF
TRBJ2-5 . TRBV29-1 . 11 TGCAGCTCCCGGCGGGGAGAGACCCAGTACTTC CSSRRGETQYF
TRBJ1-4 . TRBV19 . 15 TGTGCCAGTAGTACCCTCCGGGTCATGGGGGAAAAACTGTTTTTT CASSTLRVMGEKLFF
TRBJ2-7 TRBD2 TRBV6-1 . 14 TGTGCCAGCAGACCTAGCGGGAGGGCCTACGAGCAGTACTTC CASRPSGRAYEQYF
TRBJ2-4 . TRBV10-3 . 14 TGTGCCATCAGTTCAGGACCTGGGGCAAACATTCAGTACTTC CAISSGPGANIQYF
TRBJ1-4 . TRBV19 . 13 TGTGCCAGTAGTACAGGGTTCGGTGAAAAACTGTTTTTT CASSTGFGEKLFF
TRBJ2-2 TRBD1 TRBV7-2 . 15 TGTGCCAGCAGCCGCCGGGACAGGGGGACCGGGGAGCTGTTTTTT CASSRRDRGTGELFF
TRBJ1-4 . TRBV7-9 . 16 TGTGCCAGCAGCTTAGAAGTCGCGTCGTCGATGGAAAAACTGTTTTTT CASSLEVASSMEKLFF
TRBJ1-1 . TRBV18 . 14 TGTGCCAGCTCACCCGGGACGGTGAACACTGAAGCTTTCTTT CASSPGTVNTEAFF
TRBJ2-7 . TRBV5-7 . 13 TGTGCCAGCAGGTTACAGGGTTACGAGGAGCAGTACTTC CASRLQGYEEQYF
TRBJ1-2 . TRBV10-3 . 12 TGTGCCACGAGAGAGGGAGACTATGGCTACACCTTC CATREGDYGYTF
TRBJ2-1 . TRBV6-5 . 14 TGTGCCAGCAGTTACCGCGGACTAAAGAATGAGCAGTTCTTC CASSYRGLKNEQFF
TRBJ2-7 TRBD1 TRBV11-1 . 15 TGTGCCAGCAGCTACCTAACAGGGGTCCAGAACGAGCAGTACTTC CASSYLTGVQNEQYF
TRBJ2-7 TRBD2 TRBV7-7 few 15 TGTGCCAGCAGCGGCGGGACTAGCGGGATTGACGAGCAGTACTTC CASSGGTSGIDEQYF
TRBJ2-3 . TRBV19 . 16 TGTGCCAGTGCCTCTTCGGCGGGGTGGGTCATCGATACGCAGTATTTT CASASSAGWVIDTQYF
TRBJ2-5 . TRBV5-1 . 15 TGCGCCAGCAGCCCTAACCCGGGACGGCAAGAGACCCAGTACTTC CASSPNPGRQETQYF
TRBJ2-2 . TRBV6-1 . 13 TGTGCCAGCATTGGACGGAACACCGGGGAGCTGTTTTTT CASIGRNTGELFF
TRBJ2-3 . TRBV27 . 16 TGTGCCAGCAGCGCTCCCCGCAGGGGAGGCACAGATACGCAGTATTTT CASSAPRRGGTDTQYF
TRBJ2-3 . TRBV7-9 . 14 TGTGCCAGCAGCTTAGGTGAGGGGACCAATACGCAGTATTTT CASSLGEGTNTQYF
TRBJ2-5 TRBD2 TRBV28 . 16 TGTGCCAGCAGTTTGATCGTGGGGACTACGCAGCAGACCCAGTACTTC CASSLIVGTTQQTQYF
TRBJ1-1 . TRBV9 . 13 TGTGCCAGCAGCGTAGGTGGGGGGGTTGAAGCTTTCTTT CASSVGGGVEAFF
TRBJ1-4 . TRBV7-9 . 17 TGTGCCAGCCCACTCGACAGCCCCGGACAAGACCGCGAAAAACTGTTTTTT CASPLDSPGQDREKLFF
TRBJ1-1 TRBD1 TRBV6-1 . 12 TGTGCCAGCACGCAGGGGGTCGCTGAAGCTTTCTTT CASTQGVAEAFF
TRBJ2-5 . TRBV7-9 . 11 TGTGCCAGCAGCTTCCGGGAGACCCAGTACTTC CASSFRETQYF
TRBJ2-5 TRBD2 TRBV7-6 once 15 TGTGCCAGCAGCCAGGGACTAGCGCCCAAAGAGACCCAGTACTTC CASSQGLAPKETQYF
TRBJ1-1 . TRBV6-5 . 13 TGTGCCAGCAGACGAACAGGGAACACTGAAGCTTTCTTT CASRRTGNTEAFF
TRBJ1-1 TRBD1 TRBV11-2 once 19 TGTGCCAGCAGCTTAGTTCTGAGAGGCCAGGTACAGGGGGACACTGAAGCTTTCTTT CASSLVLRGQVQGDTEAFF
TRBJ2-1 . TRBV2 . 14 TGTGCCAGCAGTGACTCGAACTCCTACAATGAGCAGTTCTTC CASSDSNSYNEQFF
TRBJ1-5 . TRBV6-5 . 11 TGTGCCAGCAGGTATGGTCAGCCCCAGCATTTT CASRYGQPQHF
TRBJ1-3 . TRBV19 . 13 TGTGCCAGTAGCTGGATCTCTGGAAACACCATATATTTT CASSWISGNTIYF
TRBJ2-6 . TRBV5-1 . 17 TGCGCCAGCAGCTTGGTGGTAGGCAGGTCTGGGGCCAACGTCCTGACTTTC CASSLVVGRSGANVLTF
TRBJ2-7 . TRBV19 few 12 TGTGCCAGTAGTACCAGGGTTGACGAGCAGTACTTC CASSTRVDEQYF
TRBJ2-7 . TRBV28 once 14 TGTGCCAGCAGTTTAGACGGGTCTGGCTACGAGCAGTACTTC CASSLDGSGYEQYF
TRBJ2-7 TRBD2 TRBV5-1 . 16 TGCGCCAGCAGCTTGGTTCCTAGCGGGAGAAAGGGCGAGCAGTACTTC CASSLVPSGRKGEQYF
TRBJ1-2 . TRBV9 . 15 TGTGCCAGCAGCGTAGTTGGGCAGGGAAGTGGTGGCTACACCTTC CASSVVGQGSGGYTF
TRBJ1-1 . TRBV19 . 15 TGTGCCAGTAGTATTCCGACAGGATTGAACACTGAAGCTTTCTTT CASSIPTGLNTEAFF
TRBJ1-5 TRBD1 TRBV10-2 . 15 TGCGCCAGCAGTGAGTGGACAGGTTCCGATCAGCCCCAGCATTTT CASSEWTGSDQPQHF
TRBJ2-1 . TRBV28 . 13 TGTGCCAGCAGTCGCTACTTAAGGCGGGAGCAGTTCTTC CASSRYLRREQFF
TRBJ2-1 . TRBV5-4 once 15 TGTGCCAGCAGCCCGACAGGACGCTCCTACAATGAGCAGTTCTTC CASSPTGRSYNEQFF
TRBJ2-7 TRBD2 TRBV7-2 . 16 TGTGCCAGCAGCTCCGGGACTAGCGGGAGTGGTTACGAGCAGTACTTC CASSSGTSGSGYEQYF
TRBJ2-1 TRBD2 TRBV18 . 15 TGTGCCAGCTCAATAGCGGGGCGAGCCTACAATGAGCAGTTCTTC CASSIAGRAYNEQFF
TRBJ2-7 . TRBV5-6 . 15 TGTGCCAGCAGGAGAACCGCCCAGCTTTGGGGCGAGCAGTACTTC CASRRTAQLWGEQYF
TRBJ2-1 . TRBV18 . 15 TGTGCCAGCTCACCAAGGGTCGACTCCTACAATGAGCAGTTCTTC CASSPRVDSYNEQFF
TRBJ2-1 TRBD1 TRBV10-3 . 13 TGTGCCATCAGTGTTTCTAAGGGGGACAGGGTTTTCTTC CAISVSKGDRVFF